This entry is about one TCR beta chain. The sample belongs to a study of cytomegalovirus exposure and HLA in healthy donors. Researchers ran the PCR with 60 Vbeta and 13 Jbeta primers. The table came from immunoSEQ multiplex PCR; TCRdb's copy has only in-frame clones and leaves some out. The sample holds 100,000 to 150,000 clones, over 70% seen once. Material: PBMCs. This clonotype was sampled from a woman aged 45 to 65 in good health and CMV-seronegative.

This CDR3 reads CASSLTGRAEETQYF. The CDR3 DNA follows: TGCGCCAGCAGCTTAACTGGGAGGGCTGAAGAGACCCAGTACTTC. This chain uses TRBV5-1 with TRBJ2-5; 7 nucleotides match TRBD2. Losses at the gene ends were 2 bases for V and 3 bases for J; bases not matched to a gene: 7. This CDR3 region has 15 residues. Germline values: CDR1 SGHRS, CDR2 YFSETQ.